This TCR beta chain comes out of a study of response to subunit inactivated influenza vaccine. Study outcomes and limitations: Each seasonal influenza vaccination recruits few new T cells, the authors suggested.

The table lists this clonotype with many counts. Its antigen is not known. Germline CDR1 is SNHLY and CDR2 is FYNNEI. The V gene lost 6 bases and the J gene lost 3 bases, with 9 bases spanning the gap. The CDR3 contains 13 residues. TCRdb ran MiXCR on the RT-PCR reads and lists one entry per CDR3 protein. In the table there are 530,000 or so distinct CDR3 sequences, roughly 12% of which are singletons. The sequence was obtained from a man aged 50-60 years who received an inactivated influenza vaccine. The chain carries TRBV2 and TRBJ2-1; no clear D gene. The sequences come from PBMCs from blood, collected on the day of vaccination. The CDR3 loop is CASRSPFYNEQFF. The CDR3 bases are TGTGCCAGCAGAAGTCCCTTCTACAATGAGCAGTTCTTC.